Following are 20 T cell receptor beta chains from one sample sequenced in a study of spatial heterogeneity in lung cancer. These receptors have no known antigen. TCRdb reprocessed the 5' RACE reads via MiXCR and lists one record per CDR3 protein. Counted here are more than 2,500 distinct CDR3 sequences, 5.5% occurring once; the ten biggest clones make up 15% to 20%. The sample's time point: sample taken at primary tumor resection. Study-level results: Counts of expanded alpha and beta TCRs within tumors tracked the tumor nonsynonymous mutation count.

Sequencing was performed on lung tumor tissue, taken at surgery. Receptors were obtained from a male donor with early-stage non-small cell lung cancer.

This clonotype is medium-sized (0.01 to 0.1%) in the sample. V is TRBV6-6 and J is TRBJ2-2, with 7 bases that match TRBD1. V shed 5 bases, J shed 0 bases, and the junction held 3 bases outside the gene matches. Germline CDR1 is MNHNY and CDR2 is SVGAGI (reference sequence). The CDR3 is made up of 15 amino acids. CDR3 nucleotide sequence: TGTGCCAGCAGTCCCGGACAGGCGAACACCGGGGAGCTGTTTTTT. Its protein product is CASSPGQANTGELFF.

This clonotype was counted at least ten times. The chain recombines TRBV2 with TRBJ1-2; maybe TRBD1 (6 bases). This CDR3 has 19 amino acids. Per germline, CDR1 SNHLY and CDR2 FYNNEI. Trimming pared 0 bases from V and 4 bases from J, leaving 24 bases between. CDR3 sequence (DNA): TGTGCCAGCAGTGAAGCAGGCGGAGGGGGAAGCCCCAGACTCTATGGCTACACCTTC. This sequence encodes CASSEAGGGGSPRLYGYTF.

By share, this clonotype counts as medium-sized. The chain uses TRBV6-1 and TRBJ2-2; D might be TRBD2 (6 bases). Looked up from germline, CDR1 is MNHNS and CDR2 is SASEGT. V lost 6 bases and J lost 2, with 10 bases in between. The CDR3 contains 14 residues. The CDR3 sequence: CASSALANTGELFF. The CDR3 bases are TGTGCCAGCAGCGCACTAGCTAACACCGGGGAGCTGTTTTTT.

By its share, this clonotype is medium-sized. The chain uses TRBV6-2 or TRBV6-3 and TRBJ1-1; the match to TRBD1 covers 7 bases. The J segment lost 4 bases and the V segment lost 6 bases, leaving 8 bases of the junction unmatched. Per the germline V gene, CDR1 is MNHEY and CDR2 is SVGEGT. The CDR3 loop spans 14 amino acids. The CDR3 coding sequence is TGTGCCAGCAGACATCGACAGGGTTCCACTGAAGCTTTCTTT. Translating gives CASRHRQGSTEAFF.

At least ten counts were recorded for this clonotype. The V gene is TRBV7-2, the J gene TRBJ2-5; 10 nucleotides line up with TRBD2. CDR1 and CDR2 from the germline V gene are SGHTA and FQGNSA. V lost 4 bases, J lost 5 bases, and 10 bases stayed unmatched. The CDR3 extends over 16 amino acids. The CDR3 DNA sequence: TGTGCCAGCAGCTCGAGCGGGGGGGCCTCGAGCGAGACCCAGTACTTC. Translated: CASSSSGGASSETQYF.

This clonotype is labeled as medium-sized. The V gene is TRBV2, the J gene TRBJ2-1, with a possible D match to TRBD1 (6 bases). Trimming stripped 3 bases from V and 12 bases from J, with 15 bases between. The germline CDR1 and CDR2 sequences are SNHLY and FYNNEI. The CDR3 has 13 residues. In nucleotides, the CDR3 is TGTGCCAGCAGTGAGGAATCACAGGGCCTGCAGTTCTTC. Protein sequence: CASSEESQGLQFF.

Sample share makes this clonotype medium-sized (0.01 to 0.1%). The chain has TRBV5-4 and TRBJ2-7, with 9 bases aligning to TRBD2. The CDR3 spans 16 residues. V gave up 4 bases and J gave up 0 bases; unmatched junction bases: 8. Looked up from germline, CDR1 is SGHNT and CDR2 is YYREEE (reference sequence). The CDR3 DNA reads TGTGCCAGCAGCCTCTCGCGGGAGGGCCTCTCCTACGAGCAGTACTTC. This gives the protein CASSLSREGLSYEQYF.

This clonotype is labeled as large. This chain joins TRBV12-3 or TRBV12-4 and TRBJ2-3, with D unresolved. V was trimmed by 4 bases and J by 2 bases, leaving 13 bases between them. The length of the CDR3 is 15 residues. CDR3 residues: CASSSLRSYTDTQYF. CDR3 DNA: TGTGCCAGCAGTTCCCTTCGATCCTACACAGATACGCAGTATTTT.

By share of the sample, this clonotype is medium-sized. CDR3 sequence reads: CASSSAPGTPRAGELFF. CDR3 nucleotides: TGTGCCAGCAGCTCCGCCCCCGGGACCCCCAGAGCCGGGGAGCTGTTTTTT. The chain combines TRBV6-2 or TRBV6-3 with TRBJ2-2; perhaps D is TRBD1 or TRBD2 (5 bases each). The CDR3 is made up of 17 amino acids. Germline V gene sequence: CDR1 MNHEY, CDR2 SVGEGT. Trimming pared 6 bases from V and 6 bases from J, leaving 23 bases between.

By share, this clonotype counts as medium-sized (0.01 to 0.1%). In nucleotides, the CDR3 is TGTGCCAGCAGCCCCCCTCAGGGAGGAACGGACAGGGCCTACAATGAGCAGTTCTTC. Amino acid sequence: CASSPPQGGTDRAYNEQFF. The V gene is TRBV7-2, the J gene TRBJ2-1, with TRBD1 matching 8 bases. With 5 bases clipped from V and 2 bases from J, the junction kept 17 bases outside the gene matches. CDR1 and CDR2 from the germline V gene are SGHTA and FQGNSA. The CDR3 is 19 amino acids.

This clonotype is medium-sized (0.01 to 0.1%) by share. The chain recombines TRBV14 with TRBJ2-7, with D tentatively TRBD1 (7 bases). This CDR3 region has 15 residues. Trimming stripped 1 base from V and 2 bases from J, with 12 bases between. From germline, CDR1 is SGHDN and CDR2 FVKESK. CDR3 region: CASSQGGTDTYEQYF. As DNA, the CDR3 is TGTGCCAGCAGCCAAGGCGGGACAGATACCTACGAGCAGTACTTC.

This clonotype came up many times. The chain combines TRBV5-1 with TRBJ1-1; D not resolved. CDR1 SGHRS and CDR2 YFSETQ come from the germline V gene. The CDR3 length is 13 residues. Deletions cut 5 bases from V and 5 bases from J, with 13 bases between. This CDR3 reads CASSSGSGTEAFF. CDR3 coding DNA: TGCGCCAGCAGTTCCGGGTCTGGGACTGAAGCTTTCTTT.

This clonotype has only a few counts. CDR3 sequence (DNA): TGTGCCAGCTCAGCAGACACCGGGGAGCTGTTTTTT. This encodes CASSADTGELFF. The chain links TRBV2 to TRBJ2-2; D gene unclear. Germline CDR1 and CDR2: SNHLY and FYNNEI. The CDR3 is 12 residues long. V lost 8 bases and J lost 3, with 7 bases in between. The full variable domain, rest sourced from reference TRBV2 and TRBJ2-2, is EPEVTQTPSHQVTQMGQEVILRCVPISNHLYFYWYRQILGQKVEFLVSFYNNEISEKSEIFDDQFSVERPDGSNFTLKIRSTKLEDSAMYFCASSADTGELFFGEGSRLTVL.

By proportion, this clonotype is medium-sized. This chain joins TRBV29-1 and TRBJ1-1; no firm D call. Germline CDR1 is SQVTM and CDR2 is ANQGSEA. The CDR3 runs 14 residues. V gave up 8 bases and J gave up 4 bases, with 20 bases separating them. The CDR3 loop is CSTSVGLSLTEAFF. CDR3 DNA: TGCAGCACTTCCGTCGGGTTGTCCCTCACTGAAGCTTTCTTT.

This clonotype counts as medium-sized. V gene TRBV28 combines with J gene TRBJ1-5; 11 bases are a match to TRBD1. Germline values: CDR1 MDHEN, CDR2 SYDVKM. The length of the CDR3 is 16 residues. The J segment lost 11 bases and the V segment lost 4 bases, leaving 13 bases of the junction unmatched. CDR3 DNA sequence: TGTGCCAGCAGTTCTCCGGACAGGGGGCCCCAGACGTCCCAGCATTTT. Amino acid sequence: CASSSPDRGPQTSQHF.

This clonotype is medium-sized within its sample. V is TRBV7-2 and J is TRBJ1-5; D not certain. In germline, CDR1 is SGHTA, CDR2 FQGNSA. The V end was cut by 6 bases, the J end by 6 bases, with 12 bases between. The length of the CDR3 is 13 residues. CDR3 sequence reads: CASRAESSQPQHF. The CDR3 nucleotides are TGTGCCAGCAGGGCAGAGTCCAGTCAGCCCCAGCATTTT.

By share, this clonotype counts as medium-sized. The chain is built from TRBV19 and TRBJ2-7; 11 bases match TRBD2. The germline V gene has CDR1 LNHDA and CDR2 SQIVND (reference sequence). The trim removed 5 bases at V and 3 bases at J, leaving 3 bases unmatched. The CDR3 totals 14 residues. CDR3 DNA sequence: TGTGCCAGTAGTCAAGGACTAGCGGGCTACGAGCAGTACTTC. Protein: CASSQGLAGYEQYF.

The genes are TRBV7-2 and TRBJ2-3; 9 bases are a match to TRBD1. The trim removed 4 bases at V and 0 bases at J, leaving 11 bases unmatched. The CDR3 length is 18 residues. Germline V CDR1 and CDR2: SGHTA, FQGNSA. The CDR3 reads CASSSQGASVTSTDTQYF. CDR3 sequence (DNA): TGTGCCAGCAGCTCACAGGGGGCTAGCGTAACTAGCACAGATACGCAGTATTTT.

In its sample, this clonotype was seen many times. V usage is TRBV2 and J usage is TRBJ2-1; TRBD2 matches at 12 bases. The CDR3 spans 15 residues. Per the germline V gene, CDR1 is SNHLY and CDR2 is FYNNEI. The junction had 8 bases not matched to a gene; V was cut back by 4 bases and J by 10 bases. Here the CDR3 reads CASSGRLAGGKEQFF. The CDR3 DNA sequence: TGTGCCAGCAGTGGTCGTCTAGCGGGAGGGAAAGAGCAGTTCTTC. The variable domain in full, with the rest retrieved from reference TRBV2 and TRBJ2-1, is EPEVTQTPSHQVTQMGQEVILRCVPISNHLYFYWYRQILGQKVEFLVSFYNNEISEKSEIFDDQFSVERPDGSNFTLKIRSTKLEDSAMYFCASSGRLAGGKEQFFGPGTRLTVL.

This clonotype was seen at least ten times. This rearrangement joins TRBV11-2 to TRBJ2-2, with D unresolved. The CDR3 loop spans 15 amino acids. Looked up from germline, CDR1 is SGHAT and CDR2 is FQNNGV. Trimming left V 2 bases short and J 0 bases short, with 7 bases between. CDR3 region: CASSLSNTNTGELFF. As DNA, the CDR3 is TGTGCCAGCAGCTTATCCAATACGAACACCGGGGAGCTGTTTTTT. The full variable domain, in which reference TRBV11-2 and TRBJ2-2 provide the parts outside the CDR3, is EAGVAQSPRYKIIEKRQSVAFWCNPISGHATLYWYQQILGQGPKLLIQFQNNGVVDDSQLPKDRFSAERLKGVDSTLKIQPAKLEDSAVYLCASSLSNTNTGELFFGEGSRLTVL.